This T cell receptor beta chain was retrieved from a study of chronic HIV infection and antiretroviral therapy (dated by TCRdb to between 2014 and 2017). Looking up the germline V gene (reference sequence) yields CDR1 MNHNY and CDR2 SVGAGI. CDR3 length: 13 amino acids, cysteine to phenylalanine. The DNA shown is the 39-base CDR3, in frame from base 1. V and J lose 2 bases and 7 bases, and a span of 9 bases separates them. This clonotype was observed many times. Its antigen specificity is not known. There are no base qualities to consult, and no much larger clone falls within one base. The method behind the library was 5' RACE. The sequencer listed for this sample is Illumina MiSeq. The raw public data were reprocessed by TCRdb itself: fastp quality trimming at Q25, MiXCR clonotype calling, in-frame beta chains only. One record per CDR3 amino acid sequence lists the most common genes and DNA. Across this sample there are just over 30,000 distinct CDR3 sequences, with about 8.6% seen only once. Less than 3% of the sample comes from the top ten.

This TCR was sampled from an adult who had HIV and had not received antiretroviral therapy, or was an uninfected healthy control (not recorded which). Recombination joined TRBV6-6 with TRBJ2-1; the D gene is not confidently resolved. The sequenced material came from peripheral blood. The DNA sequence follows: TGTGCCAGCAGTTACGACTTTTTAAATGAGCAGTTCTTC. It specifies CASSYDFLNEQFF.